Sequencing of this T cell receptor (beta chain) was carried out in a study of STAT3 mutations in large granular lymphocyte leukemia. About the research overall: Roughly half of the longitudinally sequenced T-LGLL patients carried detectable canonical activating STAT3 mutations.

Profiling relied on immunoSEQ multiplex PCR, and the TCRdb table lists in-frame clones only, not all of them. The repertoire holds approximately 9,800 clones, with about 90% as singletons. The CDR3 contains 16 residues. The V gene's germline CDR1 is SGHRS and CDR2 YFSETQ. V shed 4 bases and J 4 bases; nucleotides not matched to a gene: 13. Notes on the study in general: Samples missed the first appearance of the clone. At least one immunodominant TCR beta clonotype appeared in every T-cell large granular lymphocyte leukemia patient.

Of note for this clone: Its antigen is not identified.

The V and J genes are TRBV5-1 and TRBJ1-2; TRBD1 matches 7 bases. The sequence derives from a man between 60 and 75 years old with T-cell large granular lymphocyte leukemia. Some clones in this sample may be carry-over from other donors' samples. Material for sequencing was peripheral blood mononuclear cells. The CDR3 DNA reads TGCGCCAGCAGCCCGGGCTTAGGGACAGACTCCTATGGCTACACCTTC. Its translation: CASSPGLGTDSYGYTF.